What follows are 13 T cell receptor beta chains derived from one specimen sequenced in a study of blood T cells in healthy people across ages. Then a second PCR, running roughly 6 to 12 cycles, was carried out with a sample-barcoded 5' primer and a J-beta primer mix. One entry per CDR3 protein results from TCRdb running MiXCR on the 5' RACE reads. This table holds under 800,000 distinct CDR3 sequences, more than 40% found once. Specimen: blood. Receptor source: a woman aged 55-70 years in good health.

As regards this clonotype: The junction differs from germline at one of its ends, possibly a read error. J is TRBJ2-5 and V is TRBV29-1; 11 bases agree with TRBD1. Germline loops: CDR1 SQVTM, CDR2 ANQGSEA. This CDR3 region has 13 residues. The CDR3 DNA sequence: TGCGGCGTTTGGGACAGGGGGCAAGAGACCCAGTACTTC. This gives the protein CGVWDRGQETQYF.

V is TRBV18 and J is TRBJ2-7; possibly TRBD2 for D (5 bases). Trimming took 3 bases from V and 3 from J, leaving 9 bases between them. The germline V gene has CDR1 KGHSH and CDR2 LQKENI. The CDR3 contains 13 residues. The CDR3 DNA is TGTGCCAGCTCACCCCAGAGGGTCTACGAGCAGTACTTC. This codes for CASSPQRVYEQYF.

The rearrangement links TRBV20-1 to TRBJ2-3; D possibly corresponds to TRBD2 (5 bases). The V gene's germline CDR1 is DFQATT and CDR2 SNEGSKA (reference sequence). Trimming left V 6 bases short and J 6 bases short, with 16 bases between. There are 13 residues in the CDR3. The CDR3, as DNA: TGCAGTGCGGGGAGACAACTGGGGGATACGCAGTATTTT. Protein product: CSAGRQLGDTQYF.

The V and J genes are TRBV4-2 and TRBJ2-2; D gene ambiguous. Germline V lookup: CDR1 LGHNA, CDR2 YNFKEQ. Trimming took 2 bases from V and 5 from J, leaving 3 bases between them. The length of the CDR3 is 12 residues. Here the CDR3 reads CASSQSTGELFF. The CDR3 DNA follows: TGTGCCAGCAGCCAATCAACCGGGGAGCTGTTTTTT.

The CDR3 nucleotides are TGTGCCAGCAGCCGGACTAGCGGGGGGGCCTACAATGAGCAGTTCTTC. Protein sequence: CASSRTSGGAYNEQFF. The chain is built from TRBV28 and TRBJ2-1; 15 positions agree with TRBD2. The germline CDR1 and CDR2 sequences are MDHEN and SYDVKM. Unmatched junction bases numbered 2, after V lost 6 bases and J lost 2 bases. The CDR3 covers 16 residues.

The CDR3 bases are TGTGCCAGCAGTTTTCACCCCGGGACAGCCACCCAAGAGACCCAGTACTTC. Protein: CASSFHPGTATQETQYF. V usage is TRBV12-3 or TRBV12-4 and J usage is TRBJ2-5, with 7 bases identical to TRBD1. The CDR3 length is 17 residues. Losses at the gene ends were 3 bases for V and 1 base for J; bases not matched to a gene: 11.

This clonotype was seen only a few times. The chain joins TRBV4-1 to TRBJ2-3; D is perhaps TRBD1 or TRBD2 (6 bases each). CDR3 length: 17 residues. The V gene's germline CDR1 is MGHRA and CDR2 YSYEKL. Trimming cost V 3 bases and J 2 bases, with 18 bases left between them. CDR3 amino acids: CASSHSPGGLVTDTQYF. CDR3 DNA sequence: TGCGCCAGCAGCCACTCCCCTGGGGGGCTTGTCACAGATACGCAGTATTTT.

A word on this clonotype: This clone may be a read error of a much larger clone one base away. The CDR3 coding sequence is TGCGCCAGCACCCCTCAGGGGGCGCAGAATAAGCAGTTCTTC. It encodes CASTPQGAQNKQFF. The genes are TRBV5-1 and TRBJ2-1; 8 bases fit TRBD1. From germline, CDR1 is SGHRS and CDR2 YFSETQ. J was trimmed by 11 bases and V by 6 bases; bases with no gene match: 13. The CDR3 is 14 amino acids.

There are a few counts of this clonotype. V and J are TRBV6-2 or TRBV6-3 and TRBJ2-1; a possible D gene is TRBD2 (5 bases). Looked up from germline, CDR1 is MNHEY and CDR2 is SVGEGT. The ends were cut back, 2 bases at V and 2 bases at J, with 13 bases in the middle. The CDR3 sequence is 16 residues long. This chain's CDR3 is CASSYEAGRTYNEQFF. The CDR3 region has the DNA TGTGCCAGCAGTTACGAGGCGGGTCGGACCTACAATGAGCAGTTCTTC.

The chain links TRBV7-8 to TRBJ1-1; D not certain. The V gene lost 3 bases and the J gene lost 6 bases, with 14 bases spanning the gap. The CDR3 consists of 14 residues. Germline CDR1 is SGHVS and CDR2 is FQNEAQ. The CDR3 reads CASSLDGPGAEAFF. The CDR3 bases are TGTGCCAGCAGCTTGGATGGGCCGGGCGCTGAAGCTTTCTTT.

This clonotype has only a few counts. The J gene is TRBJ2-1, the V gene TRBV12-3 or TRBV12-4; D is possibly TRBD1 (6 bases). The V gene lost 6 bases and the J gene lost 6 bases, with 15 bases spanning the gap. There are 14 residues in the CDR3. The CDR3 loop is CASRATGLGNEQFF. CDR3 DNA: TGTGCCAGCAGGGCTACAGGGCTGGGCAATGAGCAGTTCTTC.

The chain carries TRBV5-1 and TRBJ2-1, with a weak D call TRBD2 (6 bases). Trimming removed 2 bases at V and 0 bases at J, with 12 bases between. Looked up from germline, CDR1 is SGHRS and CDR2 is YFSETQ. This CDR3 spans 16 amino acids. CDR3 DNA sequence: TGCGCCAGCAGCTTCCCGGGAGCAGTCTCCTACAATGAGCAGTTCTTC. This gives the protein CASSFPGAVSYNEQFF.

This clonotype appeared many times. V and J are TRBV10-3 and TRBJ2-7; 9 bases map to TRBD1. CDR3 length equals 16 residues. Germline loops: CDR1 ENHRY, CDR2 SYGVKD. V was pared by 7 bases and J by 0 bases, with 10 bases of the junction left unmatched. CDR3 bases: TGTGCCATCACTCGAACAGGGGGCTTAGCCTCCTACGAGCAGTACTTC. Its protein is CAITRTGGLASYEQYF.